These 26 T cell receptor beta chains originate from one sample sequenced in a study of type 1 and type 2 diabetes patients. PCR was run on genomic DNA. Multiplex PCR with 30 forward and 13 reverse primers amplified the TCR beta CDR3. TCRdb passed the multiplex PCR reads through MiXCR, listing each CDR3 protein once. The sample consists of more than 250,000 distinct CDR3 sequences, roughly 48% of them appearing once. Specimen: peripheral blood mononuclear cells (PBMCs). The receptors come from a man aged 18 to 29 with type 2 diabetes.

The CDR3 DNA follows: TGTGCCAGCGGAGGCCCGAGGGAGCAGTACTTC. It codes for CASGGPREQYF. The chain has TRBV27 and TRBJ2-7, with D possibly being TRBD2 (5 bases). V lost 8 bases and J lost 7, with 12 bases in between. The CDR3 covers 11 residues. Looked up from germline, CDR1 is MNHEY and CDR2 is SMNVEV (reference sequence).

This chain's CDR3 is CSAIGSGRGREQYF. In nucleotides, the CDR3 is TGCAGTGCTATCGGTAGCGGGAGGGGTCGCGAGCAGTACTTC. The V and J genes are TRBV20-1 and TRBJ2-7; 11 bases match TRBD2. Per germline, CDR1 DFQATT and CDR2 SNEGSKA (reference sequence). The CDR3 length is 14 residues. Trimming at V came to 4 bases and at J to 6 bases, leaving 8 bases not matched to a gene.

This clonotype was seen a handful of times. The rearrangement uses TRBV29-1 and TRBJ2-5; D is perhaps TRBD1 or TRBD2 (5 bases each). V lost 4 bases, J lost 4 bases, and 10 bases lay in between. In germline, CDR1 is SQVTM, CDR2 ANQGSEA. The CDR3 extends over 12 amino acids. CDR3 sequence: CSVGNGGETQYF. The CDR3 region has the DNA TGCAGCGTTGGAAATGGGGGAGAGACCCAGTACTTC.

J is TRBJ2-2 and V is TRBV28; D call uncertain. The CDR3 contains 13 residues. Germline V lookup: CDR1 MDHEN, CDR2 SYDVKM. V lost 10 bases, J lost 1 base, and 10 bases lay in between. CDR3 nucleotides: TGTGCCACCACTGATGAGAACACCGGGGAGCTGTTTTTT. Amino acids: CATTDENTGELFF.

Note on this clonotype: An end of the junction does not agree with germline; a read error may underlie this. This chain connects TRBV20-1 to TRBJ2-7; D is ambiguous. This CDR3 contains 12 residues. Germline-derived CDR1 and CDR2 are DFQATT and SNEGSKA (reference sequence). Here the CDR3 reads CSARLPSYERYF. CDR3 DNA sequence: TGCAGTGCTAGACTGCCATCCTACGAGCGGTACTTC.

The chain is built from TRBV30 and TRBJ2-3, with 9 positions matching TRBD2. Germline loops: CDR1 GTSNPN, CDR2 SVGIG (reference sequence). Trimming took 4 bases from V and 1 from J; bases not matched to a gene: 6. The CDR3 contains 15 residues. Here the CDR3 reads CAWNRLAAGTDTQYF. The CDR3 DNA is TGTGCCTGGAATCGACTAGCGGCTGGCACAGATACGCAGTATTTT. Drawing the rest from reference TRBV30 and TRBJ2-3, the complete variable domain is SQTIHQWPATLVQPVGSPLSLECTVEGTSNPNLYWYRQAAGRGLQLLFYSVGIGQISSEVPQNLSASRPQDRQFILSSKKLLLSDSGFYLCAWNRLAAGTDTQYFGPGTRLTVL.

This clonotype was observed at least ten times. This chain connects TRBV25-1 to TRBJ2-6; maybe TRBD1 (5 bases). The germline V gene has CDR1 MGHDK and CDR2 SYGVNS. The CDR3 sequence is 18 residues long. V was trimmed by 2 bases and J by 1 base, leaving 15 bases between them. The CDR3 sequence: CASSERGSSPSGANVLTF. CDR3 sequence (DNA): TGTGCCAGCAGTGAAAGGGGCAGCTCTCCTTCTGGGGCCAACGTCCTGACTTTC. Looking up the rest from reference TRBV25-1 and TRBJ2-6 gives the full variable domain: EADIYQTPRYLVIGTGKKITLECSQTMGHDKMYWYQQDPGMELHLIHYSYGVNSTEKGDLSSESTVSRIRTEHFPLTLESARPSHTSQYLCASSERGSSPSGANVLTFGAGSRLTVL.

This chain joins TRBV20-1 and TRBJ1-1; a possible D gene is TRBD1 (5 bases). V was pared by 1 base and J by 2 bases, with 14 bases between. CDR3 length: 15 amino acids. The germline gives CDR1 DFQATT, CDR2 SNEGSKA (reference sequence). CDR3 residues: CSARALGEANTEAFF. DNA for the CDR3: TGCAGTGCTAGAGCCTTGGGGGAAGCCAACACTGAAGCTTTCTTT.

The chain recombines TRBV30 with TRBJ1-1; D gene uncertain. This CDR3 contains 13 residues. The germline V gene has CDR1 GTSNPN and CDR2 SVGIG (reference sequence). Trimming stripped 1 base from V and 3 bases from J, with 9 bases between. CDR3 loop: CAWSEAVDTEAFF. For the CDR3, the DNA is TGTGCCTGGAGTGAGGCAGTAGACACTGAAGCTTTCTTT.

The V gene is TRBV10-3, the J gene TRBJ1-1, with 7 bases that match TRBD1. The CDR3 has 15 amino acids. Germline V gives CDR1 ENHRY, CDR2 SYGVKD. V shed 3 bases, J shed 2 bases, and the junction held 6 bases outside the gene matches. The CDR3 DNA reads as TGTGCCATCAGTGACTCGGGACAGACTAACACTGAAGCTTTCTTT. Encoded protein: CAISDSGQTNTEAFF.

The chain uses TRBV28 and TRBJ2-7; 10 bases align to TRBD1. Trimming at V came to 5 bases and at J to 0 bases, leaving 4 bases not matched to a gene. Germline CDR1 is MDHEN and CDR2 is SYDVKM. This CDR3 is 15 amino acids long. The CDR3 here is CASSNRDRGSYEQYF. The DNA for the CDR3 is TGTGCCAGCAGTAACCGGGACAGGGGCTCCTACGAGCAGTACTTC.

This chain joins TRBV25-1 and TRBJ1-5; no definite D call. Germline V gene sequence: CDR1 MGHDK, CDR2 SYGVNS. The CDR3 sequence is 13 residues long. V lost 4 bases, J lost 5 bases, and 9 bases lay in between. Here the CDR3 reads CASSVGLDQPQHF. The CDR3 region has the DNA TGTGCCAGCAGTGTTGGGCTAGATCAGCCCCAGCATTTT. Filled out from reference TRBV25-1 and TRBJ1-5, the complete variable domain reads EADIYQTPRYLVIGTGKKITLECSQTMGHDKMYWYQQDPGMELHLIHYSYGVNSTEKGDLSSESTVSRIRTEHFPLTLESARPSHTSQYLCASSVGLDQPQHFGDGTRLSIL.

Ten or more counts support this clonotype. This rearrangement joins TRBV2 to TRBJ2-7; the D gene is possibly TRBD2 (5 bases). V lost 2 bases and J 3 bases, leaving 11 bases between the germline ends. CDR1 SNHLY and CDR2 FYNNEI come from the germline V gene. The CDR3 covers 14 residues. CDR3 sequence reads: CASSELGRDYEQYF. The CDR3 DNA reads TGTGCCAGCAGTGAATTGGGGAGAGACTACGAGCAGTACTTC.

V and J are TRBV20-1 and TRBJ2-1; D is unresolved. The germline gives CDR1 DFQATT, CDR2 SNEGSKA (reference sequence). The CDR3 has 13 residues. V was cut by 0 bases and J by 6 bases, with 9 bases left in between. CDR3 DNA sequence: TGCAGTGCTAGAGACCTCTCCCGCAATGAGCAGTTCTTC. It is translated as CSARDLSRNEQFF.

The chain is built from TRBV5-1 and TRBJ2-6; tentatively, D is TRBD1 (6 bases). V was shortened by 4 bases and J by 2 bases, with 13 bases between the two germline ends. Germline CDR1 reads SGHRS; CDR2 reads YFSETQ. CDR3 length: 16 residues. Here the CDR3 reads CASSGTGLAGANVLTF. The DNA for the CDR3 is TGCGCCAGCAGCGGTACAGGGCTTGCTGGGGCCAACGTCCTGACTTTC.

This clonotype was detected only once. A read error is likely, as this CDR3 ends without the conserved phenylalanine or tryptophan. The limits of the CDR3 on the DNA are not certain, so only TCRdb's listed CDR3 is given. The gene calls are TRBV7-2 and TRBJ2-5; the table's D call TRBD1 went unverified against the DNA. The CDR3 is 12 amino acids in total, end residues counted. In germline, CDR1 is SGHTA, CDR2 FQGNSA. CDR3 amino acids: CASSLRPQGQEV.

The CDR3 is CASSYATANYGYTF. The CDR3 DNA reads TGTGCCAGCAGTTACGCTACAGCTAACTATGGCTACACCTTC. V and J are TRBV6-6 and TRBJ1-2; D not resolved. This CDR3 contains 14 residues. V lost 2 bases and J 0 bases, leaving 7 bases between the germline ends. Per germline, CDR1 MNHNY and CDR2 SVGAGI (reference sequence).

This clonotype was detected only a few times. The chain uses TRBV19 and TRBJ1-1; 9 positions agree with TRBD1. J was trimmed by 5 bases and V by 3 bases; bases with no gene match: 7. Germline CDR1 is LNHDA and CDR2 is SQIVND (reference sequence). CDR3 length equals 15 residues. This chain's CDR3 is CASSMHRGLGTEAFF. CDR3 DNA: TGTGCCAGTAGTATGCACAGGGGGCTCGGTACTGAAGCTTTCTTT.

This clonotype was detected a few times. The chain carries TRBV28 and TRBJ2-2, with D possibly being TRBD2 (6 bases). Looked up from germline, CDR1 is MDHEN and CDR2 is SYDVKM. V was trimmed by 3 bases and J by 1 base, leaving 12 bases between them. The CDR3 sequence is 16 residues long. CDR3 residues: CASSLYRDLNTGELFF. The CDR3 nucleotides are TGTGCCAGCAGTTTGTATCGGGACTTGAACACCGGGGAGCTGTTTTTT.

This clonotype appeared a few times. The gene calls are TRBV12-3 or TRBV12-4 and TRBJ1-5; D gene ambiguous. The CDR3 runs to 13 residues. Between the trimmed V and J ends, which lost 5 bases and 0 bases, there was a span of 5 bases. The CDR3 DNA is TGTGCCAGCAGTCTCAATAGCAATCAGCCCCAGCATTTT. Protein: CASSLNSNQPQHF.

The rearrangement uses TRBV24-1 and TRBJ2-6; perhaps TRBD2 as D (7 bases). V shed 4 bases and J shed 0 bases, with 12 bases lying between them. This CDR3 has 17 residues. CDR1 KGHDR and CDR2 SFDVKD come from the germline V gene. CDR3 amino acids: CATSEGGAASGANVLTF. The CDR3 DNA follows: TGTGCCACCAGTGAGGGGGGGGCCGCCTCTGGGGCCAACGTCCTGACTTTC.

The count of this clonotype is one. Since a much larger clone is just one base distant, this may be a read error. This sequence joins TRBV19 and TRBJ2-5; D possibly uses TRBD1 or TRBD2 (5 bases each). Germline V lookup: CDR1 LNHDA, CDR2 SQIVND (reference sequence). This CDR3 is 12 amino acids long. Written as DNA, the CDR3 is TGTGTCAGTAGTATAAGGGGAGAGGGCCAGTACTTC. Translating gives CVSSIRGEGQYF.

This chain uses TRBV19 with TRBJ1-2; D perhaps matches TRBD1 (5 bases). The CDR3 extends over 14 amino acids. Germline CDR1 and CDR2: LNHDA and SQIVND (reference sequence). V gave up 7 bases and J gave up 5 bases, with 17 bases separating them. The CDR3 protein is CASTETALVYGYTF. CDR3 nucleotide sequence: TGTGCCAGTACTGAGACAGCACTTGTTTATGGCTACACCTTC.

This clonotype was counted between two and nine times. CDR3 protein: CASSFGQGGGYGYTF. The CDR3 DNA reads TGTGCCAGCAGTTTCGGGCAGGGAGGTGGCTATGGCTACACCTTC. The J gene is TRBJ1-2, the V gene TRBV27, with D tentatively TRBD1 (5 bases). Between the trimmed V and J ends, which lost 3 bases and 4 bases, there was a span of 15 bases. This CDR3 is built from 15 residues. CDR1 and CDR2 (germline): MNHEY, SMNVEV (reference sequence).

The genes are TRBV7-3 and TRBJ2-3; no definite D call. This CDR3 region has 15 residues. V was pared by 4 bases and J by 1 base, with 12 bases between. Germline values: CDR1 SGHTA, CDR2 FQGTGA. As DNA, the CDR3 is TGTGCCAGCAGCTCTGGTATCCTTCGCACAGATACGCAGTATTTT. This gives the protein CASSSGILRTDTQYF.

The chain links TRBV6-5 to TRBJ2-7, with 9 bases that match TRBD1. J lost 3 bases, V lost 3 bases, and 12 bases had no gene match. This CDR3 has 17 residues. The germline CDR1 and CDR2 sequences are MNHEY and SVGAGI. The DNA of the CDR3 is TGTGCCAGCAGTTATCAGGGGACAGGGAAGGTGGGCTACGAGCAGTACTTC. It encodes CASSYQGTGKVGYEQYF.